What follows are 27 T cell receptor beta chains derived from one specimen sequenced in a study of T cells after yellow fever vaccination. TCRdb re-called the 5' RACE reads through MiXCR, storing one row per CDR3 protein. The table has about 630,000 distinct CDR3 sequences, around 12% seen once. Sequenced material: PBMCs, taken on the day of the yellow fever booster vaccination. The receptors come from a man aged 30 to 45 who received the YFV17D yellow fever vaccine.

This chain links TRBV5-1 with TRBJ2-3, with TRBD2 matching 10 bases. V lost 10 bases to trimming and J lost 4 bases; unmatched junction nucleotides: 6. The CDR3 runs 13 residues. Germline CDR1 and CDR2: SGHRS and YFSETQ. In DNA, the CDR3 is TGCGCCTCGTGGCTAGCGGGAGCAGATACGCAGTATTTT. Encoded protein: CASWLAGADTQYF. Looking up the rest from reference TRBV5-1 and TRBJ2-3 gives the full variable domain: KAGVTQTPRYLIKTRGQQVTLSCSPISGHRSVSWYQQTPGQGLQFLFEYFSETQRNKGNFPGRFSGRQFSNSRSEMNVSTLELGDSALYLCASWLAGADTQYFGPGTRLTVL.

The gene calls are TRBV18 and TRBJ2-1, with D perhaps TRBD1 (5 bases). CDR1 KGHSH and CDR2 LQKENI come from the germline V gene. CDR3 length equals 14 residues. V lost 1 base and J 3 bases, leaving 7 bases between the germline ends. The CDR3 protein is CASSPQGFYNEQFF. The CDR3 region has the DNA TGTGCCAGCTCACCACAGGGGTTCTACAATGAGCAGTTCTTC.

This clonotype was seen a handful of times. This rearrangement joins TRBV5-1 to TRBJ1-2; a possible D gene is TRBD1 (5 bases). Germline V gene lookup returns CDR1 SGHRS and CDR2 YFSETQ. V lost 0 bases to trimming and J lost 8 bases, with 20 bases between them. The CDR3 is made up of 16 amino acids. CDR3 bases: TGCGCCAGCAGCTTGGAGGCCTTTTTGGGGGGAGACGGCTACACCTTC. Translating it yields CASSLEAFLGGDGYTF.

The chain links TRBV20-1 to TRBJ1-2; TRBD1 is a possible D gene (6 bases). V shed 5 bases and J shed 6 bases, with 22 bases lying between them. The V gene's germline CDR1 is DFQATT and CDR2 SNEGSKA (reference sequence). This CDR3 comprises 15 residues. CDR3 residues: CSARPSGTKDHGYTF. The CDR3 DNA follows: TGCAGTGCTCGCCCCTCCGGGACAAAGGATCATGGCTACACCTTC.

This rearrangement joins TRBV7-9 to TRBJ2-7; possibly TRBD1 or TRBD2 for D (6 bases each). Germline CDR1 and CDR2: SEHNR and FQNEAQ (reference sequence). This CDR3 comprises 15 residues. V was trimmed by 1 base and J by 3 bases, leaving 13 bases between them. This CDR3 reads CASSLDGGQNYEQYF. For the CDR3, the DNA is TGTGCCAGCAGCTTAGACGGGGGCCAGAACTACGAGCAGTACTTC.

Comment on this clonotype: The DNA is omitted, as the CDR3 cannot be located on it reliably, and the CDR3 follows TCRdb's listing. The chain combines TRBV21-1 with TRBJ1-5. TRBV21-1 is annotated as a pseudogene. The CDR3 has 18 residues if both end residues are counted. CDR3 residues: CASSKGLFGLGSNQPQHF.

This clonotype was detected only a few times. V is TRBV6-5 and J is TRBJ2-7; a weak D match, TRBD2 (6 bases). The CDR3 consists of 14 residues. Germline V gene sequence: CDR1 MNHEY, CDR2 SVGAGI. Trimming left V 0 bases short and J 3 bases short, with 9 bases between. For the CDR3, the DNA is TGTGCCAGCAGTTACTCGGCCGGGGGCTACGAGCAGTACTTC. Translation gives CASSYSAGGYEQYF.

There are many counts of this clonotype. The chain joins TRBV7-9 to TRBJ2-7; TRBD2 might be the D (5 bases). This CDR3 region has 15 residues. CDR1 is SEHNR and CDR2 is FQNEAQ in the germline V gene (reference sequence). The V gene lost 4 bases and the J gene lost 6 bases, with 19 bases spanning the gap. The CDR3 here is CASSSDWTPRTEQYF. CDR3 bases: TGTGCCAGCAGCTCCGACTGGACTCCAAGGACCGAGCAGTACTTC.

The V gene is TRBV7-9, the J gene TRBJ2-6; D might be TRBD1 (6 bases). V lost 5 bases and J lost 0, with 11 bases in between. CDR3 length equals 16 residues. Per the germline V gene, CDR1 is SEHNR and CDR2 is FQNEAQ (reference sequence). The CDR3 region has the DNA TGTGCCAGCAGCACCAGGGGTAGCTCTGGGGCCAACGTCCTGACTTTC. Translating it yields CASSTRGSSGANVLTF. The variable domain in full, completed from reference TRBV7-9 and TRBJ2-6, reads DTGVSQNPRHKITKRGQNVTFRCDPISEHNRLYWYRQTLGQGPEFLTYFQNEAQLEKSRLLSDRFSAERPKGSFSTLEIQRTEQGDSAMYLCASSTRGSSGANVLTFGAGSRLTVL.

This rearrangement joins TRBV25-1 to TRBJ1-2, with no clear D. The CDR3 runs 12 residues. V shed 8 bases and J shed 2 bases, with 9 bases lying between them. Germline CDR1 is MGHDK and CDR2 is SYGVNS. CDR3 sequence: CASERQNYGYTF. DNA for the CDR3: TGTGCCAGCGAGCGGCAAAACTATGGCTACACCTTC.

The rearrangement links TRBV27 to TRBJ1-2; 7 bases line up with TRBD1. CDR1 and CDR2 from the germline V gene are MNHEY and SMNVEV (reference sequence). This CDR3 contains 14 residues. Germline trimming cut 6 bases from V and 3 bases from J; bases unmatched to any gene: 7. The chain's CDR3 is CASSPRGQHYGYTF. CDR3 coding DNA: TGTGCCAGCAGCCCTAGGGGGCAGCACTATGGCTACACCTTC.

This clonotype has a handful of counts. V is TRBV9 and J is TRBJ2-3, with D maybe TRBD2 (5 bases). Germline lookup yields CDR1 SGDLS and CDR2 YYNGEE. This CDR3 has 14 amino acids. V lost 0 bases, J lost 4 bases, and 9 bases lay in between. The CDR3 region has the DNA TGTGCCAGCAGCGTAGAGGTGAGGGCAGATACGCAGTATTTT. It specifies CASSVEVRADTQYF.

In nucleotides, the CDR3 is TGCGCCAGCAGCCAACGGATCCGGGAGACCCAGTACTTC. It encodes CASSQRIRETQYF. This chain connects TRBV4-3 to TRBJ2-5; D unclear. The V gene lost 2 bases and the J gene lost 5 bases, with 9 bases spanning the gap. CDR1 and CDR2 (germline): LGHNA, YSLEER. The CDR3 covers 13 residues.

For the CDR3, the DNA is TGTGCCAGCAGTGGGTGGGTAGGGCCCCAAGAGACCCAGTACTTC. Translated: CASSGWVGPQETQYF. V is TRBV2 and J is TRBJ2-5; D is unresolved. V was shortened by 4 bases and J by 1 base, with 13 bases between the two germline ends. From germline, CDR1 is SNHLY and CDR2 FYNNEI. The CDR3 length is 15 residues.

The table lists this clonotype with many counts. This chain links TRBV19 with TRBJ1-1; no reliable D call. V was shortened by 4 bases and J by 3 bases, with 9 bases between the two germline ends. Germline V gene lookup returns CDR1 LNHDA and CDR2 SQIVND (reference sequence). The CDR3 spans 13 residues. CDR3 coding DNA: TGTGCCAGTAGTACCCGAAGGGACACTGAAGCTTTCTTT. Its protein is CASSTRRDTEAFF.

J is TRBJ1-1 and V is TRBV12-3 or TRBV12-4; D perhaps matches TRBD1 (5 bases). The CDR3 loop spans 14 amino acids. V was shortened by 5 bases and J by 6 bases, with 16 bases between the two germline ends. The CDR3 here is CASSPRQSNAEAFF. For the CDR3, the DNA is TGTGCCAGCAGTCCTAGACAGTCAAACGCTGAAGCTTTCTTT.

This clonotype was recorded at least ten times. The V call is TRBV15, the J call TRBJ2-2; D gene ambiguous. V dropped 3 bases and J dropped 8 bases, with 10 bases sitting between them. The CDR3 is 13 residues long. Germline V gene data show CDR1 as LNHNV and CDR2 as YYDKDF (reference sequence). In DNA form, the CDR3 reads TGTGCCACCAGCAGCAGGTCCACTGGGGAGCTGTTTTTT. This encodes CATSSRSTGELFF.

This sequence joins TRBV20-1 and TRBJ2-2; D may be TRBD1 (5 bases). V was cut by 6 bases and J by 5 bases, with 10 bases left in between. This CDR3 has 12 residues. CDR1 is DFQATT, CDR2 SNEGSKA, per germline (reference sequence). The chain's CDR3 is CSADRVTGELFF. The CDR3 DNA follows: TGCAGTGCCGACAGAGTGACCGGGGAGCTGTTTTTT.

To note about this clonotype: Just one base apart from a much larger clone, this may be a read error. The J gene is TRBJ2-7, the V gene TRBV28; weak D call: TRBD2 (5 bases). The CDR3 covers 14 residues. From germline, CDR1 is MDHEN and CDR2 SYDVKM. Trimming pared 9 bases from V and 3 bases from J, leaving 18 bases between. The DNA of the CDR3 is TGTGCCAGAAGCCCACCACCGGGGTACTACGAGCAGTACTTC. This encodes CARSPPPGYYEQYF. The variable domain in full, completed from reference TRBV28 and TRBJ2-7, reads DVKVTQSSRYLVKRTGEKVFLECVQDMDHENMFWYRQDPGLGLRLIYFSYDVKMKEKGDIPEGYSVSREKKERFSLILESASTNQTSMYLCARSPPPGYYEQYFGPGTRLTVT.

This clonotype was counted only a few times. The chain is built from TRBV29-1 and TRBJ2-3; TRBD1 might be the D (6 bases). CDR3 length equals 12 residues. The germline gives CDR1 SQVTM, CDR2 ANQGSEA. The V end was cut by 7 bases, the J end by 6 bases, with 14 bases between. Written as DNA, the CDR3 is TGCAGCGGCGGACAGATCGCGGATACGCAGTATTTT. Translating it yields CSGGQIADTQYF.

This clonotype was seen more than once but under ten times. J is TRBJ1-1 and V is TRBV20-1, with 7 positions matching TRBD1. Germline V lookup: CDR1 DFQATT, CDR2 SNEGSKA (reference sequence). V dropped 2 bases and J dropped 1; count of bases not matched to a gene: 4. This CDR3 is built from 14 residues. CDR3 DNA: TGCAGTGCTAGAAAAGGACAGGCGAACACTGAAGCTTTCTTT. This sequence encodes CSARKGQANTEAFF.

This clonotype was detected a few times. This rearrangement joins TRBV21-1 to TRBJ2-7; the tabulated D call, TRBD1, remains unverified against the DNA. TRBV21-1 is an annotated pseudogene. This CDR3 is 14 amino acids long. Written as DNA, the CDR3 is TGTGCCAGCAGCAAGGGGCAGCTGTACTACGAGCAGTACTTC. This gives the protein CASSKGQLYYEQYF.

V gene TRBV12-3 or TRBV12-4 combines with J gene TRBJ2-1; maybe TRBD1 (6 bases). This CDR3 has 14 residues. Between the trimmed V and J ends, which lost 9 bases and 8 bases, there was a span of 20 bases. CDR3: CASRGIGTPHEQFF. CDR3 bases: TGTGCCAGTAGGGGGATCGGGACCCCTCATGAGCAGTTCTTC.

J is TRBJ2-3 and V is TRBV7-9, with TRBD2 identical over 7 bases. This CDR3 has 15 amino acids. J was trimmed by 6 bases and V by 6 bases; bases with no gene match: 12. Germline assignment: CDR1 SEHNR and CDR2 FQNEAQ (reference sequence). In nucleotides, the CDR3 is TGTGCCAGCAGATCCCTGGCGGGAGCTCTGGATACGCAGTATTTT. Translating gives CASRSLAGALDTQYF. Filled out from reference TRBV7-9 and TRBJ2-3, the complete variable domain reads DTGVSQNPRHKITKRGQNVTFRCDPISEHNRLYWYRQTLGQGPEFLTYFQNEAQLEKSRLLSDRFSAERPKGSFSTLEIQRTEQGDSAMYLCASRSLAGALDTQYFGPGTRLTVL.

The chain is built from TRBV19 and TRBJ2-3, with D possibly matching TRBD2 (5 bases). Trimming removed 2 bases at V and 5 bases at J, with 11 bases between. The CDR3 runs 14 residues. From germline, CDR1 is LNHDA and CDR2 SQIVND (reference sequence). CDR3 residues: CASSIRLAGDTQYF. CDR3 coding DNA: TGTGCCAGTAGTATAAGGCTAGCTGGAGATACGCAGTATTTT.

J is TRBJ2-1 and V is TRBV7-8; no reliable D call. V was trimmed by 10 bases and J by 10 bases, leaving 20 bases between them. The germline V gene encodes CDR1 SGHVS and CDR2 FQNEAQ. The CDR3 loop spans 13 amino acids. The CDR3 DNA follows: TGTGCCACCCTGGCTAGTGGTCGTAGGGAGCAGTTCTTC. Encoded protein: CATLASGRREQFF.

The V gene is TRBV28, the J gene TRBJ1-3, with D perhaps TRBD1 (5 bases). There are 14 residues in the CDR3. With 8 bases removed from V and 9 bases from J, the gap between germline ends came to 20 bases. Germline V gene sequence: CDR1 MDHEN, CDR2 SYDVKM. For the CDR3, the DNA is TGTGCCAGCCGGCCGGGCAGCCGGGGGGGCACCATATATTTT. Amino acids: CASRPGSRGGTIYF.